This TCR beta chain was obtained from a study of OX40 agonist ivuxolimab in advanced cancers. As for the study in general: The patients' treatment was ivuxolimab, an agonistic anti-OX40 (CD134) antibody. The group had a mean age of 60 years, ranged from about 20 to 90, and was roughly 80% male.

TCRdb's copy holds only in-frame clones and misses some; the assay was immunoSEQ multiplex PCR. Of fewer than 65,000 clones in the sample, 79% are singletons; the top ten hold roughly a tenth. Autoimmune disease history or systemic immunosuppression led to patient exclusion. This CDR3 has 14 amino acids. The V gene end was trimmed by 6 bases and the J gene end by 0 bases; junction bases not matched to a gene: 3. Per the germline V gene, CDR1 is MNHNS and CDR2 is SASEGT. The chain carries TRBV6-1 and TRBJ2-7, with TRBD2 matching over 9 bases. This specimen was CD4+ or CD8+ T cells sorted from blood, taken in a trial of the OX40 agonist ivuxolimab. The sequence was collected from an adult with an advanced solid tumor such as melanoma, head and neck, liver or kidney cancer. This chain's CDR3 is CASSSSGASYEQYF. The CDR3 nucleotides read TGTGCCAGCAGCTCTAGCGGGGCCTCCTACGAGCAGTACTTC.